This TCR beta chain was recovered during a study of early T cells in non-severe SARS-CoV-2 infection. Study summary: Unpaired chains resulted from sequencing bulk RNA of unsorted whole blood. Notes on the study in general: In VDJdb matching, anti-spike CD8 responses were favored while private and CD4 specificities went missing.

Germline trimming cut 3 bases from V and 3 bases from J; bases unmatched to any gene: 1. The CDR3 loop spans 16 amino acids. CDR1 and CDR2 (germline): SGHTA, FQGTGA. With regard to this clonotype: Antigen specificity is unknown.

TCRdb used MiXCR to reprocess the 5' RACE reads, holding one entry per CDR3 protein. This sample carries about 39,000 distinct CDR3 sequences, roughly 7% of them seen once, and the ten largest clones take under 9.5%. The sequenced sample consisted of whole blood. The V gene is TRBV7-3, the J gene TRBJ2-3; TRBD2 matches 15 bases. The sequence was collected from an adult who was a healthcare worker with PCR-confirmed SARS-CoV-2 infection or an uninfected control (not recorded which). The CDR3 is CASSFGTSGGTDTQYF. For the CDR3, the DNA is TGTGCCAGCAGCTTCGGGACTAGCGGGGGGACAGATACGCAGTATTTT.